This entry lists 25 T cell receptor beta chains sequenced from one sample in a study of blood T cell repertoires in COVID-19. TCRdb keeps only in-frame clones here, not all; method: immunoSEQ multiplex PCR. The sample gives 300,000 to 400,000 clones, roughly 86% of which show up once; around 6.6% is in the top ten. Sequencing was carried out using peripheral blood. These receptors all stem from a woman between 65 and 79 years old with COVID-19, enrolled during active disease.

This clone counts as medium-sized. This chain connects TRBV18 to TRBJ2-1; no clear D. The CDR3 sequence is 15 residues long. V lost 0 bases and J lost 4, with 10 bases in between. The V gene's germline CDR1 is KGHSH and CDR2 LQKENI. The chain's CDR3 is CASSPPGSLYNEQFF. The CDR3 DNA sequence: TGTGCCAGCTCACCACCGGGCAGCTTATACAATGAGCAGTTCTTC.

The rearrangement links TRBV3-1 (or the pseudogene TRBV3-2) to TRBJ2-7; 10 bases are a match to TRBD1. CDR1 is LGHDT and CDR2 is YNNKEL in the germline V gene (reference sequence). This CDR3 contains 15 residues. V lost 3 bases, J lost 4 bases, and 6 bases stayed unmatched. The CDR3 sequence is CASSHGTGAGYEQYF. CDR3 coding DNA: TGTGCCAGCAGCCACGGGACAGGGGCTGGGTACGAGCAGTACTTC.

The CDR3 bases are TGTGCCAGCTTCACCACAGGGGCGGGTGAAAAACTGTTTTTT. Encoded protein: CASFTTGAGEKLFF. The chain joins TRBV18 to TRBJ1-4; 7 nucleotides align to TRBD1. The ends lost 7 bases at V and 7 bases at J; junction bases unmatched: 9. The length of the CDR3 is 14 residues. Germline V gene sequence: CDR1 KGHSH, CDR2 LQKENI.

The V call is TRBV7-2, the J call TRBJ2-1; 7 bases map to TRBD2. V was pared by 8 bases and J by 4 bases, with 5 bases of the junction left unmatched. The germline V gene has CDR1 SGHTA and CDR2 FQGNSA. CDR3 length equals 13 residues. CDR3: CASAAGTYNEQFF. CDR3 sequence (DNA): TGTGCCAGCGCAGCGGGAACTTACAATGAGCAGTTCTTC.

This chain uses TRBV5-1 with TRBJ1-1; possibly TRBD1 for D (5 bases). This CDR3 has 16 residues. V gave up 4 bases and J gave up 3 bases, with 19 bases separating them. Germline-derived CDR1 and CDR2 are SGHRS and YFSETQ. The CDR3 DNA is TGCGCCAGCAGCATGGAGACGGGACTTTTTGACACTGAAGCTTTCTTT. Amino acid sequence: CASSMETGLFDTEAFF. Filled out from reference TRBV5-1 and TRBJ1-1, the complete variable domain reads KAGVTQTPRYLIKTRGQQVTLSCSPISGHRSVSWYQQTPGQGLQFLFEYFSETQRNKGNFPGRFSGRQFSNSRSEMNVSTLELGDSALYLCASSMETGLFDTEAFFGQGTRLTVV.

This clone came up once. The chain has TRBV15 and TRBJ1-5, with no clear D. Germline assignment: CDR1 LNHNV and CDR2 YYDKDF (reference sequence). This CDR3 contains 16 residues. V lost 0 bases and J 5 bases, leaving 14 bases between the germline ends. Written as DNA, the CDR3 is TGTGCCACCAGCAGAGAGAGAGAGTATTTGCATCAGCCCCAGCATTTT. This translates into CATSREREYLHQPQHF.

This chain connects TRBV28 to TRBJ2-1; D possibly corresponds to TRBD2 (6 bases). The CDR3 covers 13 residues. The germline V gene encodes CDR1 MDHEN and CDR2 SYDVKM. The germline V and J ends were trimmed by 8 bases and 5 bases, with 13 bases remaining between them. The CDR3 sequence: CASGLSGNNEQFF. As DNA, the CDR3 is TGTGCCAGCGGACTAAGCGGCAACAATGAGCAGTTCTTC.

The chain combines TRBV27 with TRBJ2-5; tentative D call: TRBD2 (5 bases). CDR3 length: 14 residues. V lost 6 bases and J lost 5, with 16 bases in between. Germline-derived CDR1 and CDR2 are MNHEY and SMNVEV (reference sequence). CDR3 amino acids: CASSRSWGEETQYF. The CDR3 nucleotides are TGTGCCAGCAGCCGATCCTGGGGAGAGGAGACCCAGTACTTC.

The chain combines TRBV19 with TRBJ2-7, with D perhaps TRBD2 (7 bases). Trimming pared 4 bases from V and 7 bases from J, leaving 11 bases between. The length of the CDR3 is 12 residues. Germline V gene lookup returns CDR1 LNHDA and CDR2 SQIVND (reference sequence). CDR3 protein: CASSSGGREQYF. CDR3 sequence (DNA): TGTGCCAGTAGTAGCGGGGGCCGAGAGCAGTACTTC.

This chain connects TRBV5-8 to TRBJ1-4; perhaps TRBD1 as D (5 bases). CDR3 length: 17 residues. CDR1 SGHTS and CDR2 YDEGEE come from the germline V gene. With 1 base removed from V and 1 base from J, the gap between germline ends came to 14 bases. The CDR3 coding sequence is TGTGCCAGCAGCTTGTACGGCCCCGGGGGAACTAATGAAAAACTGTTTTTT. It yields the protein CASSLYGPGGTNEKLFF.

This rearrangement joins TRBV29-1 to TRBJ1-2; 8 bases match TRBD1. With V trimmed by 0 bases and J by 6 bases, 6 bases remained unmatched. The CDR3 loop spans 14 amino acids. Germline CDR1 is SQVTM and CDR2 is ANQGSEA. CDR3 residues: CSVEERPTGDGYTF. The CDR3 DNA is TGCAGCGTTGAAGAACGACCGACAGGGGATGGCTACACCTTC.

The chain joins TRBV11-2 to TRBJ2-2, with D maybe TRBD2 (7 bases). Looked up from germline, CDR1 is SGHAT and CDR2 is FQNNGV. The CDR3 consists of 17 residues. V was trimmed by 1 base and J by 6 bases, leaving 18 bases between them. The CDR3 protein is CASSLGPRGGAAGELFF. Written as DNA, the CDR3 is TGTGCCAGCAGCTTAGGTCCTCGAGGGGGGGCTGCCGGGGAGCTGTTTTTT.

The chain has TRBV7-2 and TRBJ1-5; TRBD1 is a possible D gene (6 bases). CDR3 length equals 16 residues. Trimming took 3 bases from V and 0 from J, leaving 12 bases between them. CDR1 SGHTA and CDR2 FQGNSA come from the germline V gene. The chain's CDR3 is CASSLDSVSSNQPQHF. The CDR3, as DNA: TGTGCCAGCAGCTTGGACAGTGTTTCTAGCAATCAGCCCCAGCATTTT.

The gene calls are TRBV30 and TRBJ1-4; D is perhaps TRBD1 (5 bases). The germline V and J ends were trimmed by 0 bases and 6 bases, with 11 bases remaining between them. The germline gives CDR1 GTSNPN, CDR2 SVGIG (reference sequence). CDR3 size: 14 residues. The CDR3 nucleotides read TGTGCCTGGAGTGTAGGAGGGGTCGATGAAAAACTGTTTTTT. Amino acid sequence: CAWSVGGVDEKLFF.

The chain employs TRBV21-1 and TRBJ2-7; the D call of TRBD1 is as the table states it, not checked on the DNA. TRBV21-1 is shown as a pseudogene. The CDR3 has 13 residues. The CDR3 reads CAREDRATYEQYF. The CDR3 nucleotides read TGTGCCAGAGAGGACAGGGCCACCTACGAGCAGTACTTC.

The rearrangement uses TRBV12-3 or TRBV12-4 and TRBJ1-3; D not resolved. The germline V and J ends were trimmed by 6 bases and 8 bases, with 11 bases remaining between them. The CDR3 runs 12 residues. CDR3 loop: CASRLTLHTIYF. CDR3 coding DNA: TGTGCCAGCAGATTAACTCTCCACACCATATATTTT.

The CDR3 protein is CASSEASRGDYGYTF. The DNA of the CDR3 is TGTGCCAGCAGTGAAGCATCCCGGGGAGACTATGGCTACACCTTC. The gene calls are TRBV2 and TRBJ1-2, with D hard to call. The CDR3 extends over 15 amino acids. V was shortened by 0 bases and J by 3 bases, with 11 bases between the two germline ends. Germline V gene lookup returns CDR1 SNHLY and CDR2 FYNNEI. Supplemented by reference TRBV2 and TRBJ1-2, the full variable domain reads EPEVTQTPSHQVTQMGQEVILRCVPISNHLYFYWYRQILGQKVEFLVSFYNNEISEKSEIFDDQFSVERPDGSNFTLKIRSTKLEDSAMYFCASSEASRGDYGYTFGSGTRLTVV.

V is TRBV11-2 and J is TRBJ1-6; D ambiguous. CDR3 length: 15 residues. Germline assignment: CDR1 SGHAT and CDR2 FQNNGV. V was clipped by 5 bases and J by 4 bases, with 12 bases between them. The CDR3 region has the DNA TGTGCCAGCAGCCCCGGCCGAGCGTATAATTCACCCCTCCACTTT. This codes for CASSPGRAYNSPLHF.

J is TRBJ1-1 and V is TRBV5-1; D might be TRBD1 (6 bases). Germline V gene sequence: CDR1 SGHRS, CDR2 YFSETQ. Trimming took 7 bases from V and 9 from J, leaving 19 bases between them. The CDR3 extends over 13 amino acids. CDR3 protein: CASLETTGSQAFF. For the CDR3, the DNA is TGCGCCAGCCTCGAGACAACAGGGAGCCAAGCTTTCTTT.

The chain has TRBV5-4 and TRBJ2-6, with 9 positions matching TRBD1. There are 18 residues in the CDR3. Germline CDR1 is SGHNT and CDR2 is YYREEE (reference sequence). V lost 0 bases, J lost 2 bases, and 6 bases stayed unmatched. CDR3 in amino acids: CASSLGGQGVPGANVLTF. DNA of the CDR3: TGTGCCAGCAGCTTGGGGGGACAGGGTGTGCCTGGGGCCAACGTCCTGACTTTC.

In nucleotides, the CDR3 is TGTGCCAGCACTAACGAAGGGGGAAGGAACACTGAAGCTTTCTTT. Translation gives CASTNEGGRNTEAFF. The chain has TRBV2 and TRBJ1-1; a weak D match, TRBD1 (6 bases). The V gene lost 7 bases and the J gene lost 1 base, with 16 bases spanning the gap. Germline V CDR1 and CDR2: SNHLY, FYNNEI. The CDR3 totals 15 residues. Drawing the rest from reference TRBV2 and TRBJ1-1, the complete variable domain is EPEVTQTPSHQVTQMGQEVILRCVPISNHLYFYWYRQILGQKVEFLVSFYNNEISEKSEIFDDQFSVERPDGSNFTLKIRSTKLEDSAMYFCASTNEGGRNTEAFFGQGTRLTVV.

The V and J genes are TRBV27 and TRBJ1-6, with D possibly being TRBD1 (5 bases). V shed 0 bases and J shed 9 bases, with 21 bases lying between them. Germline assignment: CDR1 MNHEY and CDR2 SMNVEV (reference sequence). The CDR3 runs to 18 residues. The CDR3 is CASSLSIQTVGLGSPLHF. The CDR3, as DNA: TGTGCCAGCAGTTTATCGATCCAGACAGTAGGGTTAGGTTCACCCCTCCACTTT.

The chain couples TRBV28 to TRBJ1-2; the D is unclear. The V end lost 3 bases, the J end lost 5 bases, and 13 bases lay between the germline ends. Germline assignment: CDR1 MDHEN and CDR2 SYDVKM. This CDR3 is 14 amino acids long. The CDR3 region is CASSLQVSVYGYTF. CDR3 coding DNA: TGTGCCAGCAGTTTGCAGGTGTCAGTGTATGGCTACACCTTC.

V usage is TRBV5-1 and J usage is TRBJ1-1, with 8 bases aligning to TRBD1. The junction had 10 bases not matched to a gene; V was cut back by 2 bases and J by 4 bases. CDR1 SGHRS and CDR2 YFSETQ come from the germline V gene. The CDR3 length is 16 residues. The CDR3 here is CASSLNRGLRFTEAFF. The CDR3 nucleotides read TGCGCCAGCAGCTTAAACAGGGGGTTGAGGTTCACTGAAGCTTTCTTT.

This clone was seen only once. The genes are TRBV18 and TRBJ1-2; D gene ambiguous. The germline V and J ends were trimmed by 6 bases and 0 bases, with 20 bases remaining between them. This CDR3 is 17 amino acids long. The germline V gene encodes CDR1 KGHSH and CDR2 LQKENI. Written as DNA, the CDR3 is TGTGCCAGCTCTAAGTTTTTTTTGGCCTCTCCTAACTATGGCTACACCTTC. Encoded protein: CASSKFFLASPNYGYTF.